This entry lists 28 T cell receptor beta chains sequenced from one sample in a study of blood T cell repertoires in COVID-19 (dated by TCRdb to 2019 to 2021). The method behind the library was the immunoSEQ multiplex PCR assay. TCRdb limited this immuneACCESS table to in-frame rearrangements with V and J called. A share of clones is missing; checked studies link under half to unresolved V genes, and the rest is unexplained. The sample records approximately 94,000 clones, 85% of which are singletons. Of the sample, roughly 13% is held by the ten largest clones. Sequenced input: peripheral blood. Every receptor here comes from a man aged 50 to 59 with active or convalescent COVID-19.

The V and J genes are TRBV27 and TRBJ2-7, with 16 bases fitting TRBD2. CDR1 and CDR2 (germline): MNHEY, SMNVEV (reference sequence). The CDR3 loop spans 16 amino acids. Trimming at V came to 5 bases and at J to 5 bases, leaving 6 bases not matched to a gene. The DNA of the CDR3 is TGTGCCAGCAGTCCGGGACTAGCGGGAGGGCCAGACGAGCAGTACTTC. Translation gives CASSPGLAGGPDEQYF.

The chain combines TRBV3-1 (or the pseudogene TRBV3-2) with TRBJ1-2; 7 nucleotides match TRBD1. With V trimmed by 2 bases and J by 3 bases, 9 bases remained unmatched. The CDR3 consists of 16 residues. Germline V lookup: CDR1 LGHDT, CDR2 YNNKEL (reference sequence). This CDR3 reads CASSQQPTGTHYGYTF. The CDR3 DNA follows: TGTGCCAGCAGCCAACAGCCGACAGGGACTCACTATGGCTACACCTTC.

CDR3 loop: CASSRSTGFDEKLFF. The CDR3 DNA reads TGTGCCAGCTCACGATCGACAGGGTTCGATGAAAAACTGTTTTTT. J is TRBJ1-4 and V is TRBV18; 7 bases map to TRBD1. There are 15 residues in the CDR3. The V gene end was trimmed by 4 bases and the J gene end by 6 bases; junction bases not matched to a gene: 8. Germline CDR1 is KGHSH and CDR2 is LQKENI.

This clone came up once. The chain recombines TRBV5-1 with TRBJ2-2; 7 bases agree with TRBD1. J gave up 5 bases and V 2 bases, and 3 bases lay outside the gene matches. The germline gives CDR1 SGHRS, CDR2 YFSETQ. This CDR3 has 14 residues. The CDR3: CASSFGTATGELFF. CDR3 in DNA: TGCGCCAGCAGCTTCGGGACAGCAACCGGGGAGCTGTTTTTT.

The chain links TRBV28 to TRBJ1-6, with a possible D match to TRBD1 (6 bases). The CDR3 has 14 amino acids. Trimming removed 3 bases from V and 7 bases from J, with 10 bases in between. The germline gives CDR1 MDHEN, CDR2 SYDVKM. The CDR3 nucleotides are TGTGCCAGCAGTTTGTGGACAGAAAATTCACCCCTCCACTTT. Amino acid sequence: CASSLWTENSPLHF.

This clone is a singleton in its sample. This chain joins TRBV18 and TRBJ2-7; 7 bases agree with TRBD1. In germline, CDR1 is KGHSH, CDR2 LQKENI. The V segment lost 6 bases and the J segment 0 bases; nucleotides outside the gene matches: 8. The CDR3 loop spans 15 amino acids. The CDR3 loop is CASSPDRASSYEQYF. The DNA for the CDR3 is TGTGCCAGCTCCCCTGACAGGGCAAGCTCCTACGAGCAGTACTTC.

This clone was seen a handful of times. The genes are TRBV12-1 and TRBJ2-7; TRBD2, the table's D call, lacks a check against the DNA. TRBV12-1 is marked as a pseudogene. The CDR3 is 16 residues long. In DNA form, the CDR3 reads TGTGCCGGATCCGGGACTAGCGGGAGTCGAACCTACGAGCAGTACTTC. Translated, it gives CAGSGTSGSRTYEQYF.

The V and J genes are TRBV28 and TRBJ2-3; 15 bases are shared with TRBD2. Trimming removed 2 bases from V and 4 bases from J; junction bases left unmatched: 10. This CDR3 is built from 19 residues. CDR1 and CDR2 from the germline V gene are MDHEN and SYDVKM. The CDR3 here is CASSLQLGLAGGRADTQYF. The CDR3 bases are TGTGCCAGCAGTTTACAATTGGGACTAGCGGGAGGTCGGGCAGATACGCAGTATTTT.

This sequence joins TRBV11-2 and TRBJ2-7; D is uncertain. V was trimmed by 8 bases and J by 0 bases, leaving 14 bases between them. From germline, CDR1 is SGHAT and CDR2 FQNNGV. The length of the CDR3 is 14 residues. This CDR3 reads CASSVQVPSYEQYF. CDR3 coding DNA: TGTGCCAGCTCAGTCCAGGTCCCCTCCTACGAGCAGTACTTC.

The genes are TRBV5-4 and TRBJ2-1, with D unclear. Trimming removed 2 bases at V and 4 bases at J, with 13 bases between. This CDR3 region has 15 residues. The V gene's germline CDR1 is SGHNT and CDR2 YYREEE (reference sequence). The CDR3 DNA sequence: TGTGCCAGCAGCTTACAGCCTGTCGAGTACAATGAGCAGTTCTTC. It specifies CASSLQPVEYNEQFF.

V gene TRBV5-1 combines with J gene TRBJ2-3; perhaps TRBD1 as D (7 bases). This CDR3 has 15 residues. The V end was cut by 4 bases, the J end by 0 bases, with 12 bases between. CDR1 is SGHRS and CDR2 is YFSETQ in the germline V gene. CDR3 coding DNA: TGCGCCAGCAGCAGGGGGCGGGGAAGCACAGATACGCAGTATTTT. Residues: CASSRGRGSTDTQYF.

The V call is TRBV29-1, the J call TRBJ2-1, with D possibly matching TRBD1 (5 bases). Trimming took 5 bases from V and 2 from J, leaving 10 bases between them. The germline V gene has CDR1 SQVTM and CDR2 ANQGSEA. The CDR3 runs to 13 residues. For the CDR3, the DNA is TGCAGCGTTACCCCGGACACCTACAATGAGCAGTTCTTC. Translating it yields CSVTPDTYNEQFF.

The gene calls are TRBV5-1 and TRBJ2-1; 11 bases fit TRBD2. This CDR3 contains 15 residues. CDR1 is SGHRS, CDR2 YFSETQ, per germline. The junction had 2 bases not matched to a gene; V was cut back by 0 bases and J by 6 bases. The CDR3 DNA reads TGCGCCAGCAGCTTGGTAGCGGGAGGGCCCAATGAGCAGTTCTTC. Residues: CASSLVAGGPNEQFF.

This clone was counted a few times. The V gene is TRBV5-1, the J gene TRBJ2-7, with 8 positions matching TRBD1. This CDR3 has 14 amino acids. V was pared by 1 base and J by 7 bases, with 7 bases of the junction left unmatched. Germline V gene lookup returns CDR1 SGHRS and CDR2 YFSETQ. In DNA form, the CDR3 reads TGCGCCAGCAGCTTGACCGATACAGGGGGAGAGCAGTACTTC. Protein product: CASSLTDTGGEQYF.

Concerning this clone: The junction shows a germline mismatch at one end, possibly a read error. The chain joins TRBV5-1 to TRBJ2-1; maybe TRBD2 (5 bases). Germline lookup yields CDR1 SGHRS and CDR2 YFSETQ. This CDR3 comprises 15 residues. CDR3 sequence (DNA): TGCGCCAGCAGGTTGGGCGGAGAGGGCCACAATGAGCAGTTCTTC. The encoded protein is CASRLGGEGHNEQFF.

The chain has TRBV6-5 and TRBJ2-3; tentatively, D is TRBD2 (5 bases). The CDR3 contains 14 residues. Trimming pared 7 bases from V and 3 bases from J, leaving 14 bases between. Germline CDR1 and CDR2: MNHEY and SVGAGI. CDR3 loop: CASMGSPSTDTQYF. As DNA, the CDR3 is TGTGCCAGCATGGGGAGTCCAAGTACAGATACGCAGTATTTT.

This chain uses TRBV28 with TRBJ2-1; 11 positions match TRBD2. V shed 2 bases and J 7 bases; nucleotides not matched to a gene: 7. The CDR3 sequence is 16 residues long. In germline, CDR1 is MDHEN, CDR2 SYDVKM. For the CDR3, the DNA is TGTGCCAGCAGTTTACCCGGACTAGCGGGTAAAAATGAGCAGTTCTTC. This gives the protein CASSLPGLAGKNEQFF.

This chain connects TRBV19 to TRBJ2-1; no clear D gene. The CDR3 is made up of 17 amino acids. With 4 bases removed from V and 1 base from J, the gap between germline ends came to 17 bases. The germline V gene encodes CDR1 LNHDA and CDR2 SQIVND (reference sequence). The CDR3 DNA reads as TGTGCCAGTAGTACCCGCCCCCTCGCGGAATCCTACAATGAGCAGTTCTTC. Translating gives CASSTRPLAESYNEQFF.

The chain employs TRBV14 and TRBJ1-2; D not certain. The CDR3 extends over 13 amino acids. Trimming pared 3 bases from V and 6 bases from J, leaving 11 bases between. The germline CDR1 and CDR2 sequences are SGHDN and FVKESK. The CDR3 loop reads CASSHRFRDGYTF. CDR3 coding DNA: TGTGCCAGCAGCCATAGGTTTCGGGATGGCTACACCTTC.

V gene TRBV11-3 combines with J gene TRBJ2-1, with unresolved D. The germline gives CDR1 SGHNT, CDR2 YENEEA. The V end lost 2 bases, the J end lost 0 bases, and 5 bases lay between the germline ends. The CDR3 runs to 14 residues. The CDR3 sequence is CASSLPGSYNEQFF. CDR3 coding DNA: TGTGCCAGCAGCTTACCGGGCTCCTACAATGAGCAGTTCTTC.

The chain carries TRBV4-1 and TRBJ2-3; a possible D gene is TRBD2 (6 bases). The CDR3 length is 15 residues. V lost 2 bases, J lost 0 bases, and 9 bases lay in between. Germline V gives CDR1 MGHRA, CDR2 YSYEKL. CDR3 residues: CASSQIAASTDTQYF. The CDR3 region has the DNA TGCGCCAGCAGCCAAATAGCGGCTAGCACAGATACGCAGTATTTT.

V and J are TRBV5-5 and TRBJ2-7; 8 bases line up with TRBD1. The CDR3 totals 14 residues. The junction had 6 bases not matched to a gene; V was cut back by 2 bases and J by 5 bases. CDR1 is SGHKS and CDR2 is YYEKEE in the germline V gene (reference sequence). This chain's CDR3 is CASSLNRGSNEQYF. The DNA of the CDR3 is TGTGCCAGCAGCTTAAACAGGGGGTCGAACGAGCAGTACTTC.

The chain recombines TRBV5-1 with TRBJ1-6, with TRBD1 matching 8 bases. V trimming: 0 bases; J trimming: 7 bases; junction bases outside the gene matches: 3. The CDR3 loop spans 15 amino acids. Germline CDR1 and CDR2: SGHRS and YFSETQ. CDR3 sequence: CASSLGTGPNSPLHF. The CDR3 DNA follows: TGCGCCAGCAGCTTGGGGACAGGGCCGAATTCACCCCTCCACTTT.

The chain has TRBV4-1 and TRBJ2-3, with 8 bases matching TRBD2. This CDR3 comprises 16 residues. Germline CDR1 and CDR2: MGHRA and YSYEKL. V trimming: 4 bases; J trimming: 3 bases; junction bases outside the gene matches: 9. The CDR3, as DNA: TGCGCCAGCAGCCCCACCCCTAGCGGGCTGACAGATACGCAGTATTTT. Its translation is CASSPTPSGLTDTQYF.

This clone turned up a few times. The chain couples TRBV30 to TRBJ1-6, with a weak D call TRBD1 (5 bases). The CDR3 has 13 amino acids. V lost 0 bases, J lost 9 bases, and 9 bases lay in between. CDR1 is GTSNPN and CDR2 is SVGIG in the germline V gene (reference sequence). CDR3 sequence: CAWSVQEGSPLHF. CDR3 DNA: TGTGCCTGGAGTGTACAGGAAGGTTCACCCCTCCACTTT.

This chain joins TRBV6-6 and TRBJ2-6, with D perhaps matching TRBD2 (6 bases). Germline V gene lookup returns CDR1 MNHNY and CDR2 SVGAGI (reference sequence). The V end lost 5 bases, the J end lost 0 bases, and 8 bases lay between the germline ends. This CDR3 is 15 amino acids long. The CDR3 DNA reads as TGTGCCAGCAGTCCCGGGGGCTCTGGGGCCAACGTCCTGACTTTC. Residues: CASSPGGSGANVLTF.

This chain connects TRBV4-2 to TRBJ2-1, with D tentatively TRBD2 (6 bases). V gave up 0 bases and J gave up 0 bases, with 18 bases separating them. CDR1 is LGHNA and CDR2 is YNFKEQ in the germline V gene. The CDR3 extends over 19 amino acids. The CDR3 sequence is CASSQDVGGLTSSYNEQFF. CDR3 sequence (DNA): TGTGCCAGCAGCCAAGATGTGGGGGGACTCACGAGCTCCTACAATGAGCAGTTCTTC.

The count of this clone is one. J is TRBJ1-2 and V is TRBV5-1, with D maybe TRBD1 (6 bases). The CDR3 runs 15 residues. The germline V gene has CDR1 SGHRS and CDR2 YFSETQ. V lost 3 bases to trimming and J lost 4 bases, with 16 bases between them. The CDR3, as DNA: TGCGCCAGCAGCTCCCGGGGGGCTCAGCCCTATGGCTACACCTTC. Residues: CASSSRGAQPYGYTF.